These T cell receptor beta chains were read from a single sample in a study of PD-1 blockade in mismatch repair-deficient tumors. Assay used: immunoSEQ multiplex PCR; TCRdb lists only in-frame clones, some missing. The table lists more than 90,000 clones, 65% to 80% of them singletons. The sample consisted of peripheral blood, taken 60 to 65 weeks after starting pembrolizumab. The receptors stem from an adult with mismatch repair-deficient cancer. Each CDR3 is given with its conserved first and last residue. The order of the fields is clone size, V gene, J gene, D gene, CDR3 protein, CDR3 DNA. D genes are given only for firm matches. Clone sizes are given selectively: once, few, many, or a class where the clone is expanded.

once	TRBV27	TRBJ2-7	TRBD1	CASSPGQAFYEQYF	TGTGCCAGCAGCCCGGGACAGGCGTTCTACGAGCAGTACTTC
NA	TRBV7-9	TRBJ2-5	NA	CASSLGLEETQYF	TGTGCCAGCAGCTTAGGCCTGGAGGAGACCCAGTACTTC
NA	TRBV6-5	TRBJ2-7	TRBD2	CAVQPGLAGEQYF	TGTGCCGTCCAACCGGGACTAGCAGGCGAGCAGTACTTC
NA	TRBV5-1	TRBJ1-4	TRBD1	CASSLGRRDSNEKLFF	TGCGCCAGCAGCCTCGGACGCCGGGACAGTAATGAAAAACTGTTTTTT
NA	TRBV14	TRBJ1-1	TRBD1	CASSPRQGWNTEAFF	TGTGCCAGCAGCCCCCGACAGGGCTGGAACACTGAAGCTTTCTTT
NA	TRBV9	TRBJ1-2	TRBD1	CASSDDRDRGGGYTF	TGTGCCAGCAGCGATGACCGGGACAGGGGAGGGGGCTACACCTTC
NA	TRBV20-1	TRBJ1-4	NA	CSAEDNEKLFF	TGCAGTGCGGAGGATAATGAAAAACTGTTTTTT
NA	TRBV11-2	TRBJ1-4	NA	CASSLSGARSEKLFF	TGTGCCAGCAGCTTATCCGGGGCCCGGTCTGAAAAACTGTTTTTT
few	TRBV14	TRBJ2-1	TRBD1	CASSHGTGKDNEQFF	TGTGCCAGCAGCCACGGGACAGGGAAAGACAATGAGCAGTTCTTC
NA	TRBV5-4	TRBJ2-7	TRBD1	CASSLQGSSYEQYF	TGTGCCAGCAGCTTACAGGGGTCCTCCTACGAGCAGTACTTC
NA	TRBV2	TRBJ2-1	TRBD2	CASSPGLAGGVEQFF	TGTGCCAGCAGTCCTGGACTAGCGGGAGGGGTTGAGCAGTTCTTC
once	TRBV7-9	TRBJ1-4	NA	CASSTYRQTANEKLFF	TGTGCCAGCAGCACCTACCGACAGACAGCTAATGAAAAACTGTTTTTT
NA	TRBV19	TRBJ2-5	NA	CASSIGGRGAETQYF	TGTGCCAGTAGTATAGGGGGGAGAGGCGCAGAGACCCAGTACTTC
NA	TRBV6-5	TRBJ2-7	NA	CASSYVGIYEQYF	TGTGCCAGCAGTTACGTGGGTATCTACGAGCAGTACTTC
many	TRBV5-6	TRBJ1-5	NA	CASSLTGFHNQPQHF	TGTGCCAGCAGCCTGACCGGGTTCCACAATCAGCCCCAGCATTTT
NA	TRBV9	TRBJ2-7	NA	CASSGAPTYEQYF	TGTGCCAGTTCGGGAGCGCCCACCTACGAGCAGTACTTC
NA	TRBV7-9	TRBJ2-5	NA	CASSSSSETKTQYF	TGTGCCAGCAGCTCCTCCTCCGAGACAAAGACCCAGTACTTC
NA	TRBV4-1	TRBJ2-2	TRBD2	CASSQVGLAGGPVTGELFF	TGCGCCAGCAGCCAAGTGGGACTAGCGGGAGGGCCGGTAACCGGGGAGCTGTTTTTT
few	TRBV27	TRBJ2-3	TRBD2	CASSRKRLAGVTEGTQYF	TGTGCCAGCAGCCGAAAGCGGCTAGCGGGAGTCACTGAGGGTACGCAGTATTTT
NA	TRBV6-6	TRBJ2-5	NA	CASYGGKQKTQYF	TGTGCCAGCTATGGGGGGAAGCAAAAGACCCAGTACTTC
NA	TRBV7-3	TRBJ2-5	TRBD2	CASSPRLAGGPSEETQYF	TGTGCCAGCAGCCCGAGACTAGCGGGAGGGCCCTCTGAAGAGACCCAGTACTTC
NA	TRBV18	TRBJ2-7	TRBD2	CASSPYGGSSYEQYF	TGTGCCAGCTCACCCTACGGGGGGTCGTCCTACGAGCAGTACTTC
NA	TRBV9	TRBJ2-7	NA	CASSDRPQPQVQYF	TGTGCCAGCAGCGACAGACCCCAACCCCAAGTGCAGTACTTC
NA	TRBV6-5	TRBJ1-4	NA	CASMGDNEKLFF	TGTGCCAGCATGGGGGATAATGAAAAACTGTTTTTT
few	TRBV9	TRBJ1-1	NA	CASSVAIGNTEAFF	TGTGCCAGCAGCGTAGCCATTGGGAACACTGAAGCTTTCTTT
few	TRBV19	TRBJ2-2	NA	CASRLGGNTGELFF	TGTGCCAGTAGGCTAGGCGGGAACACCGGGGAGCTGTTTTTT